This T cell receptor beta chain was retrieved from a study of blood T cell repertoires in COVID-19. Individuals drawn from around 24 US areas were about 18 to 95 years old. Authors' data handling: Amplified reference gene primers provided the basis for estimating nucleated cell counts. TCRdb keeps only in-frame clones here, not all; method: immunoSEQ multiplex PCR. The V and J calls and clone size were taken over from that table, and D and trimming were inferred from the DNA. Counted here are over 120,000 clones, about 79% occurring once; the ten biggest clones make up under 3%. CDR1 is LGHNA, CDR2 YNFKEQ, per germline. This CDR3 is built from 18 residues. The ends lost 0 bases at V and 2 bases at J; junction bases unmatched: 6.

The chain links TRBV4-2 to TRBJ2-1, with TRBD2 identical over 11 bases. This sequence originates from a woman between 50 and 59 years old who had recovered from COVID-19. The sample was PBMCs or T cells enriched from blood (not recorded which). CDR3 loop: CASSQDGGGLAAYNEQFF. DNA of the CDR3: TGTGCCAGCAGCCAAGATGGAGGGGGACTAGCGGCCTACAATGAGCAGTTCTTC.